The clone carrying this TCR beta chain was counted ten times or more. Its specificity is unknown. This entry belongs to a study of T-cell reconstitution after alpha-beta-depleted transplantation in children. Broader study findings: A year post-transplant, T-cell counts and diversity derived mostly from newly produced T cells. Elevated TCRbeta diversity at day 60 was traced, in some patients, to surviving recipient T cells and thymic progenitors. Expanded graft clones numbering several hundred reportedly gave rise to alpha-beta T cells about two months after transplant.

The library targeted TCRbeta and was prepared with unique molecular identifiers. MiXCR was run by TCRdb on the PCR reads, yielding one entry per CDR3 protein. The sample carries about 300,000 distinct CDR3 sequences, 6% to 10% recorded once. V lost 3 bases, J lost 3 bases, and 11 bases lay in between. This CDR3 has 14 residues. In germline, CDR1 is KGHSH, CDR2 LQKENI. The TCR comes from a female patient aged 2-9 years who had a stem cell transplant for Fanconi anemia, so the T cells may come from the graft donor. The material sequenced was peripheral blood, taken 360 days after TCRalphabeta/CD19-depleted stem cell transplant. The chain employs TRBV18 and TRBJ2-5, with D perhaps TRBD1 or TRBD2 (5 bases each). In nucleotides, the CDR3 is TGTGCCAGCTCACCTGGGACGGTGAAAGAGACCCAGTACTTC. It is translated as CASSPGTVKETQYF. The whole variable domain, filled in from reference TRBV18 and TRBJ2-5, reads NAGVMQNPRHLVRRRGQEARLRCSPMKGHSHVYWYRQLPEEGLKFMVYLQKENIIDESGMPKERFSAEFPKEGPSILRIQQVVRGDSAAYFCASSPGTVKETQYFGPGTRLLVL.